Shown below are 11 T cell receptor beta chains from a single sample sequenced in a study of cytomegalovirus exposure and HLA in healthy donors. Amplification used 60 Vbeta primers and 13 Jbeta primers. Repertoires were generated with immunoSEQ multiplex PCR, while TCRdb's copy carries only in-frame clones and drops some. The sample has roughly 290,000 clones; 80% are singletons. Sequences were obtained from PBMCs. These receptors all come from a girl aged 2-15 years in good health and CMV-seronegative.

CDR3 nucleotide sequence: TGTGCCAGCAGTTTAGTTGGGCCAGGGGATTTCTACGAGCAGTACTTC. Protein sequence: CASSLVGPGDFYEQYF. V is TRBV28 and J is TRBJ2-7, with D possibly matching TRBD1 (6 bases). Per the germline V gene, CDR1 is MDHEN and CDR2 is SYDVKM. The CDR3 covers 16 residues. Trimming removed 2 bases from V and 3 bases from J, with 17 bases in between.

The V and J genes are TRBV18 and TRBJ2-1; 11 bases are shared with TRBD2. The CDR3 extends over 14 amino acids. Germline values: CDR1 KGHSH, CDR2 LQKENI. V trimming: 6 bases; J trimming: 5 bases; junction bases outside the gene matches: 3. The CDR3 DNA is TGTGCCAGCTCCGGGACTAGCGGTCACAATGAGCAGTTCTTC. This translates into CASSGTSGHNEQFF.

The chain has TRBV15 and TRBJ2-3, with 7 bases matching TRBD1. The trim removed 9 bases at V and 2 bases at J, leaving 11 bases unmatched. This CDR3 contains 15 residues. Germline CDR1 LNHNV, CDR2 YYDKDF (reference sequence). The CDR3 coding sequence is TGTGCCACAAAACTCCGGGACAGCTTCACAGATACGCAGTATTTT. Protein product: CATKLRDSFTDTQYF. Based on the CDR3 plus reference TRBV15 and TRBJ2-3, the full variable domain is DAMVIQNPRYQVTQFGKPVTLSCSQTLNHNVMYWYQQKSSQAPKLLFHYYDKDFNNEADTPDNFQSRRPNTSFCFLDIRSPGLGDTAMYLCATKLRDSFTDTQYFGPGTRLTVL.

The sample holds a few counts of this clone. The V gene is TRBV11-2, the J gene TRBJ2-5; D is perhaps TRBD1 (5 bases). The CDR3 spans 14 residues. The V gene's germline CDR1 is SGHAT and CDR2 FQNNGV. Trimming stripped 5 bases from V and 5 bases from J, with 15 bases between. Here the CDR3 reads CASSPTTKGETQYF. The CDR3 region has the DNA TGTGCCAGCAGCCCAACCACGAAGGGGGAGACCCAGTACTTC.

This chain joins TRBV6-5 and TRBJ2-7; D unresolved. V gave up 11 bases and J gave up 2 bases, with 19 bases separating them. The CDR3 runs to 14 residues. The germline CDR1 and CDR2 sequences are MNHEY and SVGAGI. The CDR3 coding sequence is TGTGCCTCGTCGACGGCCGGGTGGGCCTACGAGCAGTACTTC. It yields the protein CASSTAGWAYEQYF.

CDR3 in amino acids: CASNPTVMNTEAFF. In DNA, the CDR3 is TGTGCCAGCAACCCGACAGTTATGAACACTGAAGCTTTCTTT. The V gene is TRBV7-9, the J gene TRBJ1-1; TRBD1 might be the D (5 bases). The CDR3 consists of 14 residues. Trimming shortened V by 7 bases and J by 0 bases, and 12 bases separated the two germline ends. Germline CDR1 SEHNR, CDR2 FQNEAQ (reference sequence).

A few counts support this clone. The V call is TRBV9, the J call TRBJ2-1; TRBD2 aligns across 7 bases. This CDR3 region has 15 residues. V lost 5 bases and J lost 6; bases outside the gene matches: 11. Germline assignment: CDR1 SGDLS and CDR2 YYNGEE. DNA of the CDR3: TGTGCCAGCAGTCGGGGAGGGTCGGTCATCAATGAGCAGTTCTTC. It translates to CASSRGGSVINEQFF.

This chain connects TRBV28 to TRBJ1-5; no clear D gene. Trimming cost V 0 bases and J 0 bases, with 9 bases left between them. From germline, CDR1 is MDHEN and CDR2 SYDVKM. The CDR3 spans 16 residues. The CDR3 sequence is CASSLWQVYSNQPQHF. The DNA of the CDR3 is TGTGCCAGCAGTTTATGGCAGGTCTATAGCAATCAGCCCCAGCATTTT.

The chain has TRBV6-1 and TRBJ2-7; 9 bases fit TRBD2. Trimming removed 2 bases from V and 2 bases from J; junction bases left unmatched: 7. CDR1 MNHNS and CDR2 SASEGT come from the germline V gene. The CDR3 contains 16 residues. The CDR3 is CASSEPSGTSTYEQYF. CDR3 coding DNA: TGTGCCAGCAGTGAACCCTCCGGGACTAGCACCTACGAGCAGTACTTC.

The gene calls are TRBV28 and TRBJ2-1; D gene unclear. This CDR3 region has 12 residues. V was cut by 5 bases and J by 4 bases, with 6 bases left in between. Per germline, CDR1 MDHEN and CDR2 SYDVKM. CDR3 bases: TGTGCCAGCAGTATGCGGTACAATGAGCAGTTCTTC. Residues: CASSMRYNEQFF.

The V gene is TRBV2, the J gene TRBJ1-1; a possible D gene is TRBD1 (6 bases). This CDR3 region has 14 residues. The V end lost 7 bases, the J end lost 0 bases, and 12 bases lay between the germline ends. CDR1 SNHLY and CDR2 FYNNEI come from the germline V gene. CDR3 DNA: TGTGCCAGCACTGGACAGATGGTGAACACTGAAGCTTTCTTT. Protein sequence: CASTGQMVNTEAFF.